This T cell receptor (beta chain) is from a study of CD8+ T cells in alopecia areata. Collected material from alopecia areata patients comprised lesional scalp punch biopsies and peripheral blood. PBMCs yielded sorted CD4+ and CD8+ T cells. V was shortened by 0 bases and J by 7 bases, with 6 bases between the two germline ends. The CDR3 spans 12 residues. Germline V CDR1 and CDR2: SEHNR, FQNEAQ (reference sequence). General study points: Affected scalp, especially in alopecia totalis/universalis, had a higher clonality than normal scalp did. Scalp sample sequencing also detects resident alphabeta T cells of normal skin.

This clone was seen only a few times. The target antigen is unknown. Following extraction, RNA underwent reverse transcription to cDNA, which served as the sequencing template. The data were produced by immunoSEQ multiplex PCR, yet TCRdb's version contains in-frame clones alone and is incomplete. The sample consists of about 110,000 clones, under 60% of them appearing once. The clonotype comes from a human donor with alopecia areata. The chain combines TRBV7-9 with TRBJ1-2, with D perhaps matching TRBD1 (6 bases). The sequencing sample was made of NKG2D-low CD8+ T cells sorted from blood. The CDR3, as DNA: TGTGCCAGCAGCTTAGCGGACAGTGGCTACACCTTC. Amino acids: CASSLADSGYTF.